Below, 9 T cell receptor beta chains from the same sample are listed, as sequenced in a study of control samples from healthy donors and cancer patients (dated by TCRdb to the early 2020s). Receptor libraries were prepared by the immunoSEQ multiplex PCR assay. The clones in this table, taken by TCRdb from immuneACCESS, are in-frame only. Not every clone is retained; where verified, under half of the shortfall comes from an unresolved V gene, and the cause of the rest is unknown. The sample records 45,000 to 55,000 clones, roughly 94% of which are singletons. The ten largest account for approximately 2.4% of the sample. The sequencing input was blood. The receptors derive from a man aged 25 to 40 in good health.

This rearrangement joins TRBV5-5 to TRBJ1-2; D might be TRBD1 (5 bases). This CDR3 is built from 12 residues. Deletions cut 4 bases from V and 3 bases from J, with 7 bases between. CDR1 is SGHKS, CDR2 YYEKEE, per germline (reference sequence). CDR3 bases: TGTGCCAGCAGCGAAGGGGACTATGGCTACACCTTC. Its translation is CASSEGDYGYTF.

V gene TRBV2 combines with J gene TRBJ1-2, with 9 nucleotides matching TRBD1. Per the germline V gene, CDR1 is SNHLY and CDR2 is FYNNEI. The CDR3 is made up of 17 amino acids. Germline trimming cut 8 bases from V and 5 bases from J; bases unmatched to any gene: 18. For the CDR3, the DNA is TGTGCCAGCTACCGGGACAGGGTGGGGTCGGGGCTTTATGGCTACACCTTC. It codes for CASYRDRVGSGLYGYTF.

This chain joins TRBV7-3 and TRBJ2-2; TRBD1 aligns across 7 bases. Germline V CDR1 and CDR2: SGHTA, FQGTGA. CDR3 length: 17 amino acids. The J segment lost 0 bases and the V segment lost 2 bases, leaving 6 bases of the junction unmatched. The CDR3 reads CASSLRAGTANTGELFF. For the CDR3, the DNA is TGTGCCAGCAGCTTACGGGCCGGGACAGCGAACACCGGGGAGCTGTTTTTT.

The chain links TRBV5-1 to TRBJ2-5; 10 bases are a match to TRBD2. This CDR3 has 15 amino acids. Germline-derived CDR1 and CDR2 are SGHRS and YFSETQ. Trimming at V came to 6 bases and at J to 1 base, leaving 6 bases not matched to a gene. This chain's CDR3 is CASTIGLAAQETQYF. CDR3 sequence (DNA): TGCGCCAGCACCATCGGACTAGCGGCCCAAGAGACCCAGTACTTC.

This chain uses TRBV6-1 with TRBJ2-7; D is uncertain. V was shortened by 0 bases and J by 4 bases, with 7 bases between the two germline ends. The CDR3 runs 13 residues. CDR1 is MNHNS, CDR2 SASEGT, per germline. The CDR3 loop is CASSEAQTYEQYF. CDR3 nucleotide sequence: TGTGCCAGCAGTGAAGCTCAGACATACGAGCAGTACTTC.

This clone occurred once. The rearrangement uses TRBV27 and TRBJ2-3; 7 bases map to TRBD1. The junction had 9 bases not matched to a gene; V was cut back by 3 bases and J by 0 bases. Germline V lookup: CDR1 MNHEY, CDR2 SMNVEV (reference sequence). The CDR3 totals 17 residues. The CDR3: CASSLTLQGWSTDTQYF. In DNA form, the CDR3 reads TGTGCCAGCAGTTTGACCTTACAGGGGTGGAGCACAGATACGCAGTATTTT.

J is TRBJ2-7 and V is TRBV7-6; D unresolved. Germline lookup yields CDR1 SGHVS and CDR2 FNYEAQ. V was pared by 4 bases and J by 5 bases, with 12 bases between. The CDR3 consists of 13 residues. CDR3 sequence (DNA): TGTGCCAGCAGCTCGTACGGGTCCCACGAGCAGTACTTC. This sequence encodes CASSSYGSHEQYF. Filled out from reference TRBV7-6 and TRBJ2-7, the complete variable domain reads GAGVSQSPRYKVTKRGQDVALRCDPISGHVSLYWYRQALGQGPEFLTYFNYEAQQDKSGLPNDRFSAERPEGSISTLTIQRTEQRDSAMYRCASSSYGSHEQYFGPGTRLTVT.

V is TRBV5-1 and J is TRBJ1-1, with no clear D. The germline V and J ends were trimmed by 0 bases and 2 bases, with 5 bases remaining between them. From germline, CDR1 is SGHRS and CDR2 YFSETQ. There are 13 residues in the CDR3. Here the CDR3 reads CASSLGVNTEAFF. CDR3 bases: TGCGCCAGCAGCTTGGGAGTAAACACTGAAGCTTTCTTT. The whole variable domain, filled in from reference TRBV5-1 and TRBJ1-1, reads KAGVTQTPRYLIKTRGQQVTLSCSPISGHRSVSWYQQTPGQGLQFLFEYFSETQRNKGNFPGRFSGRQFSNSRSEMNVSTLELGDSALYLCASSLGVNTEAFFGQGTRLTVV.

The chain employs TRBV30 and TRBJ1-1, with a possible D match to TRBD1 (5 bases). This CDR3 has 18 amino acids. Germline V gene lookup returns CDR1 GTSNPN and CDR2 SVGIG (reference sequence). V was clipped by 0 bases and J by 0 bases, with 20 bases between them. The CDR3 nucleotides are TGTGCCTGGAGTGTACCCTTCGCCCTGGGGGGTTTGAACACTGAAGCTTTCTTT. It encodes CAWSVPFALGGLNTEAFF.